Given below is one T cell receptor (beta chain) in context. The clone's antigen remains unknown. Base qualities were left out, and no much larger clone turns up one base away. The data stem from a study of blood T cell repertoires in COVID-19 (dated by TCRdb to 2019 to 2021). Regarding the research as a whole: Collaborator samples came from the United States, Italy and Spain and covered acute and convalescent phases of COVID-19. The samples were drawn from two sources: the first 160 participants of the ongoing ImmuneRACE study, and over 950 subjects contributed by 6 global collaborators. Sample metadata almost always included a de-identified subject ID, COVID-19 status, age in years and sex. Where HLA class I and class II types were available, the types were taken from metadata supplied by the sample provider, not from assay-based typing. The repertoires were released in a freely available public database meant as a resource for research on the immune response to SARS-CoV-2. The dataset comprised deeply sampled blood TCRbeta repertoires from subjects exposed to, actively infected with, or recovered from COVID-19. The material from the prospective study consisted of cDNA or gDNA derived from T cells, B-cell-depleted T cells, or PBMCs. The investigation overall reported the following: Clinical and demographic metadata were provided uncurated, with the amount varying by source and participant.

TCRbeta CDR3 regions were amplified from genomic DNA using the immunoSEQ Assay, a bias-controlled multiplex PCR. The source study handled its data this way. Nucleated cell counts per sample were estimated from amplification of reference gene primers within the assay. To quantify the absolute abundance of each unique TCRbeta CDR3 rearrangement, sequence reads were collapsed and filtered. For each sample, productive Simpson clonality was calculated as the square root of Simpson's diversity index across productive rearrangements. This is the immuneACCESS table as TCRdb keeps it, with only in-frame sequences that have V and J called. A part of the clones is gone; compared with another copy, unresolved V genes explain less than half, and the rest is unexplained. V and J calls and clone size are copied from that table; D and trimming were computed from the DNA. This sample lists fewer than 200,000 clones; 82% were detected once. About a sixth of the sample comes from the top ten.

In the prospective study, participants were roughly 18 to 95 years old, resided in about two dozen geographic areas of the United States, and were enrolled through a virtual design. Cohort assignment in the prospective study relied on participant-reported clinical history from a screening survey and a study questionnaire. Recovered participants in ImmuneRACE Cohort 3 were defined as having two consecutive negative NP/OP PCR tests, clearance from a healthcare professional, or resolution of symptoms. Mobile phlebotomists in the prospective study collected whole blood, serum and a nasopharyngeal or oropharyngeal swab from every participant. Participants in the prospective study had the option to provide additional blood draws and questionnaires over a roughly two-month period. Before DNA extraction, prospective study blood samples were shipped either frozen or at room temperature. As encoded in the germline V gene (reference sequence), CDR1 is LNHDA while CDR2 is SQIVND. The CDR3 sequence holds 16 residues, the cysteine and phenylalanine included. Just the 48-base CDR3 DNA is kept, in frame starting at base 1. Germline trimming: 3 bases from V, 0 bases from J; junction bases outside gene matches: 3.

The clonotype comes from a man aged 60 to 75 who had recovered from COVID-19. Here the chain combines TRBV19 and TRBJ2-2; 8 bases in between match TRBD1. The sequencing input was PBMCs or T cells enriched from blood (not recorded which). Here the CDR3 is given as CASSITGGTNTGELFF. The DNA reads TGTGCCAGTAGTATCACAGGGGGTACGAACACCGGGGAGCTGTTTTTT.